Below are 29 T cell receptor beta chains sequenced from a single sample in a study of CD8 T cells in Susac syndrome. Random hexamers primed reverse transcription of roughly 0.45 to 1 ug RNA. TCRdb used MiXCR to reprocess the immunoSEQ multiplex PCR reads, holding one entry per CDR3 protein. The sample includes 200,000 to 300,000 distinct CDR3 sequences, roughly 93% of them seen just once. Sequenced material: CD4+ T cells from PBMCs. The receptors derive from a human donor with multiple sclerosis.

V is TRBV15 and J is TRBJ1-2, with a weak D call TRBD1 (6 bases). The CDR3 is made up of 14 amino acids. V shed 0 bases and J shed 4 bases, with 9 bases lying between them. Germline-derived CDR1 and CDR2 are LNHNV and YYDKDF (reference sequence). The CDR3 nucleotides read TGTGCCACCAGCAGAGATCGGGGGGCCTATGGCTACACCTTC. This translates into CATSRDRGAYGYTF.

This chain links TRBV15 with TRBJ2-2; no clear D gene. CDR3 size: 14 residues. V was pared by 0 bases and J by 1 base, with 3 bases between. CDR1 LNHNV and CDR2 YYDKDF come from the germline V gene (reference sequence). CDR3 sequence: CATSRDRNTGELFF. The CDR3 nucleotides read TGTGCCACCAGCAGAGACAGGAACACCGGGGAGCTGTTTTTT.

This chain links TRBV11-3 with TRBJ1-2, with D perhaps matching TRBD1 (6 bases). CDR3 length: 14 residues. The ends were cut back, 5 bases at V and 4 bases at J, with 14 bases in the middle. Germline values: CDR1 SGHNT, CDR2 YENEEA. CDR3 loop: CASSARTASYGYTF. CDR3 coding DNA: TGTGCCAGCAGCGCTCGGACAGCTTCCTATGGCTACACCTTC.

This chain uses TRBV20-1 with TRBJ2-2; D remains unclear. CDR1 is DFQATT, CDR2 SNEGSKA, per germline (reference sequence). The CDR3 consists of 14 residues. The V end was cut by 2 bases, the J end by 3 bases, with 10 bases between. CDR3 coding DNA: TGCAGTGCTAGACTAGATTCGTACACCGGGGAGCTGTTTTTT. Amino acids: CSARLDSYTGELFF.

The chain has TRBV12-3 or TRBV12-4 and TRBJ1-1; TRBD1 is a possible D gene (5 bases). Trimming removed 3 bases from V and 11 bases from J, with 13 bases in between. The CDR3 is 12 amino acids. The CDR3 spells CASSLGQGRAFF. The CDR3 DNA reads TGTGCCAGCAGTTTGGGGCAGGGCAGGGCTTTCTTT.

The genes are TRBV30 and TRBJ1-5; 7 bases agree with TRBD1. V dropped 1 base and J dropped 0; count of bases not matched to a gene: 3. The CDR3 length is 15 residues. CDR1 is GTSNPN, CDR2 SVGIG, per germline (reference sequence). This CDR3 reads CAWSGGTDSNQPQHF. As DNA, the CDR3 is TGTGCCTGGAGTGGCGGGACAGATAGCAATCAGCCCCAGCATTTT. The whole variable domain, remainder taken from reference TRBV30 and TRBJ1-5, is SQTIHQWPATLVQPVGSPLSLECTVEGTSNPNLYWYRQAAGRGLQLLFYSVGIGQISSEVPQNLSASRPQDRQFILSSKKLLLSDSGFYLCAWSGGTDSNQPQHFGDGTRLSIL.

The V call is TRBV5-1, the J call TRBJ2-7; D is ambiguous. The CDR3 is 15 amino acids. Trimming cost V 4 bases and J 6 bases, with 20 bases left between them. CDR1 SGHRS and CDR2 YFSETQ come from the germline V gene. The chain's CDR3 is CASSQSGFTRSEQYF. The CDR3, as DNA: TGCGCCAGCAGCCAAAGTGGGTTTACTCGCAGCGAGCAGTACTTC.

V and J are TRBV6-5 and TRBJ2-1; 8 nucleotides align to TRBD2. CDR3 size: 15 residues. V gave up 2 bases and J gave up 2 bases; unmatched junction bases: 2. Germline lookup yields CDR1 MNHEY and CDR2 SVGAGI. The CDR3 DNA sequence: TGTGCCAGCAGTTACGCACTAGCGGCCTACAATGAGCAGTTCTTC. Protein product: CASSYALAAYNEQFF.

This CDR3 reads CASSEGTARGAFF. The DNA for the CDR3 is TGTGCCAGTAGTGAAGGGACAGCTCGCGGAGCTTTCTTT. The rearrangement joins TRBV19 to TRBJ1-1; 7 bases fit TRBD1. In germline, CDR1 is LNHDA, CDR2 SQIVND (reference sequence). J lost 10 bases, V lost 5 bases, and 10 bases had no gene match. The CDR3 is 13 residues long.

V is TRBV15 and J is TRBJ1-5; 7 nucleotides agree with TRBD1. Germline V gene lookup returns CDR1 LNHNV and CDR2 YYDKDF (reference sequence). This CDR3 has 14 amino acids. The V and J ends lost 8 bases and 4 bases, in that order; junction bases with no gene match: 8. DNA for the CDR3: TGTGCCACCCAGGGGGTATCTTGGAATCAGCCCCAGCATTTT. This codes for CATQGVSWNQPQHF. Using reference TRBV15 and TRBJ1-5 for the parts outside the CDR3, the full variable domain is DAMVIQNPRYQVTQFGKPVTLSCSQTLNHNVMYWYQQKSSQAPKLLFHYYDKDFNNEADTPDNFQSRRPNTSFCFLDIRSPGLGDTAMYLCATQGVSWNQPQHFGDGTRLSIL.

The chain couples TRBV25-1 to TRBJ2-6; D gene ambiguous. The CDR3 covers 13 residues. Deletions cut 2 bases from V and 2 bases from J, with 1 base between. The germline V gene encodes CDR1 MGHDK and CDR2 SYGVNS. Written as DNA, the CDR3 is TGTGCCAGCAGTGAAGCTGGGGCCAACGTCCTGACTTTC. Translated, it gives CASSEAGANVLTF.

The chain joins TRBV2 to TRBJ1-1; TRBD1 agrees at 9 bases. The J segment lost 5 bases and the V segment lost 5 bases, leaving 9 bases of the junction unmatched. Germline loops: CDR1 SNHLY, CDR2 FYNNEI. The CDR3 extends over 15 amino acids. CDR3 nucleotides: TGTGCCAGCAGTAACAGGGACAGGGTTGGGACTGAAGCTTTCTTT. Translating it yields CASSNRDRVGTEAFF.

Here the CDR3 DNA reads TGTGCCAGCAGCGTCAATGCGGGGGGCTCCTACGAGCAGTACTTC. It translates to CASSVNAGGSYEQYF. The J gene is TRBJ2-7, the V gene TRBV7-9; TRBD2 matches 8 bases. Germline V gene data show CDR1 as SEHNR and CDR2 as FQNEAQ (reference sequence). Trimming at V came to 5 bases and at J to 0 bases, leaving 6 bases not matched to a gene. There are 15 residues in the CDR3.

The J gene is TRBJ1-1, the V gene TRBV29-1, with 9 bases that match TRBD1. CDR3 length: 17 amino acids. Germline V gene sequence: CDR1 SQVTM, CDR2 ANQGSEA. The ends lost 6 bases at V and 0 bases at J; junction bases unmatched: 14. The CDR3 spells CSVLEPGQGFMNTEAFF. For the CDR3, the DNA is TGCAGCGTCCTGGAACCGGGACAGGGATTCATGAACACTGAAGCTTTCTTT.

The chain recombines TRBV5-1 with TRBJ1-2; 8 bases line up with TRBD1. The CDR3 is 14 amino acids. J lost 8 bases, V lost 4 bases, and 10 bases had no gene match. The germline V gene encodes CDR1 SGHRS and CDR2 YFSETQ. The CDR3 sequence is CASSNGTGGKGYTF. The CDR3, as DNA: TGCGCCAGCAGCAACGGGACAGGTGGTAAAGGCTACACCTTC.

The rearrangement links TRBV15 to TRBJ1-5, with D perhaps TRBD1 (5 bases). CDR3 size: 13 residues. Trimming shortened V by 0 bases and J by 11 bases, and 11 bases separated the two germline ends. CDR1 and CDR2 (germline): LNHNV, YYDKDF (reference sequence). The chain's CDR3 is CATSRDPGVAQHF. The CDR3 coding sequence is TGTGCCACCAGCAGAGATCCGGGGGTAGCCCAGCATTTT.

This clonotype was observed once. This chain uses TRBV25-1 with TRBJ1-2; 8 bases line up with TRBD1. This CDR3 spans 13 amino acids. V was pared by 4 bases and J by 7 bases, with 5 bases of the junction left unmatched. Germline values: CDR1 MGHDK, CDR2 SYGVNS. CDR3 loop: CASSGTGIGGYTF. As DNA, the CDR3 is TGTGCCAGCAGTGGGACAGGGATAGGTGGCTACACCTTC.

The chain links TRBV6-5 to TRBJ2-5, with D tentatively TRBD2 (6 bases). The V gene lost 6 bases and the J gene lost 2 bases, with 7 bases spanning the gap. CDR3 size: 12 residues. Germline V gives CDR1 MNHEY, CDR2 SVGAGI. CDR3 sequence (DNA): TGTGCCAGCAGCGGGGGTCAAGAGACCCAGTACTTC. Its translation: CASSGGQETQYF.

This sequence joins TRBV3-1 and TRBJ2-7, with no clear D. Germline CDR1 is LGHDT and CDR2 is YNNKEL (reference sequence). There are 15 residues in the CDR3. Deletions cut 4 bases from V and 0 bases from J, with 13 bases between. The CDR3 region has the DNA TGTGCCAGCAGCCCCTCCAGGCTAAGCTCCTACGAGCAGTACTTC. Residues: CASSPSRLSSYEQYF.

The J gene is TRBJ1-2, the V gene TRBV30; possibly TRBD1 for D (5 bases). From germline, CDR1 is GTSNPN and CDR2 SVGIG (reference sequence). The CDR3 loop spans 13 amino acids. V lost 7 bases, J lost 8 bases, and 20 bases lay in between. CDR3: CASLGGRALGYTF. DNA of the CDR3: TGTGCCTCCCTGGGGGGGAGAGCGTTAGGCTACACCTTC.

CDR3 sequence: CASSLIFRSSYNSPLHF. The DNA of the CDR3 is TGTGCCAGCAGCTTAATCTTCCGGAGCTCCTATAATTCACCCCTCCACTTT. The rearrangement uses TRBV11-2 and TRBJ1-6; D is unresolved. Germline loops: CDR1 SGHAT, CDR2 FQNNGV. The germline V and J ends were trimmed by 2 bases and 0 bases, with 11 bases remaining between them. The CDR3 loop spans 17 amino acids.

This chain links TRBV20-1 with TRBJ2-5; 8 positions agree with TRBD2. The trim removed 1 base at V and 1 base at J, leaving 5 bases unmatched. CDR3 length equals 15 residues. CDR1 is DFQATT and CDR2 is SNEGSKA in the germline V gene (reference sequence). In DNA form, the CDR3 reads TGCAGTGCTAGAGCTGGCGGGGGGCTCCAAGAGACCCAGTACTTC. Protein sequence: CSARAGGGLQETQYF.

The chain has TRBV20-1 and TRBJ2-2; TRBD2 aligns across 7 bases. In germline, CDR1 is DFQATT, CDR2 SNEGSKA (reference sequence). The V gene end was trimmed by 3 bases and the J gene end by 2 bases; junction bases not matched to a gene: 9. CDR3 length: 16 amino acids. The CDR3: CSASVSGGGNTGELFF. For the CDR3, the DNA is TGCAGTGCTAGTGTTAGTGGGGGGGGTAACACCGGGGAGCTGTTTTTT.

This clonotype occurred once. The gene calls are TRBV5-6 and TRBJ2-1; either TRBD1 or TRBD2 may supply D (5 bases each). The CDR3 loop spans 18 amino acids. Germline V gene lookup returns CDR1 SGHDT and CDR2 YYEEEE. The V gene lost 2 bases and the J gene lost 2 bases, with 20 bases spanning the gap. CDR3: CASSLRPGTAPPYNEQFF. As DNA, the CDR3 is TGTGCCAGCAGCTTACGCCCTGGGACCGCACCCCCCTACAATGAGCAGTTCTTC.

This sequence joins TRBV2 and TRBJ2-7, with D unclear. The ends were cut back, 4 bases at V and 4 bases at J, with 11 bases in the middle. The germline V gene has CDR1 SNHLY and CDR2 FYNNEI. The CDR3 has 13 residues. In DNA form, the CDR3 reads TGTGCCAGCAGTGGTGGAGCCCAATACGAGCAGTACGTC. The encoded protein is CASSGGAQYEQYV.

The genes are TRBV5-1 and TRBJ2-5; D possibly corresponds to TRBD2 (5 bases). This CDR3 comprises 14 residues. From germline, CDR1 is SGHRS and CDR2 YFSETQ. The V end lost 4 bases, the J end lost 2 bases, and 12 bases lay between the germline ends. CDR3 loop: CASSGLTRQETQYF. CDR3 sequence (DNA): TGCGCCAGCAGCGGCCTCACTAGGCAAGAGACCCAGTACTTC.

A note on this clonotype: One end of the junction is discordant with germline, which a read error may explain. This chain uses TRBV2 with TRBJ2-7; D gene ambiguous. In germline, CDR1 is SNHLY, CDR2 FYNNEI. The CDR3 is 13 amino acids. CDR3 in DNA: TGTGCCAGCAGAGAAGGACGGAGTACAGAGCAGTACTTC. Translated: CASREGRSTEQYF.

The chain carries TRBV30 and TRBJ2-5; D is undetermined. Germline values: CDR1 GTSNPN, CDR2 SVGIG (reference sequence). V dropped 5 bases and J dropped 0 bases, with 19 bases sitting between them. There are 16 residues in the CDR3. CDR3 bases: TGTGCCTGGGGGTCGGCCGGCAGCAAGTACCAAGAGACCCAGTACTTC. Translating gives CAWGSAGSKYQETQYF.

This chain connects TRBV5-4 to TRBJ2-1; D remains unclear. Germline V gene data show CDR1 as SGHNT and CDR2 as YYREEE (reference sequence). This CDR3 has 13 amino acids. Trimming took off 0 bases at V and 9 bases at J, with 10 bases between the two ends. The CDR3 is CASSLVPGREQFF. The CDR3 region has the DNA TGTGCCAGCAGCTTGGTTCCAGGTCGTGAGCAGTTCTTC.